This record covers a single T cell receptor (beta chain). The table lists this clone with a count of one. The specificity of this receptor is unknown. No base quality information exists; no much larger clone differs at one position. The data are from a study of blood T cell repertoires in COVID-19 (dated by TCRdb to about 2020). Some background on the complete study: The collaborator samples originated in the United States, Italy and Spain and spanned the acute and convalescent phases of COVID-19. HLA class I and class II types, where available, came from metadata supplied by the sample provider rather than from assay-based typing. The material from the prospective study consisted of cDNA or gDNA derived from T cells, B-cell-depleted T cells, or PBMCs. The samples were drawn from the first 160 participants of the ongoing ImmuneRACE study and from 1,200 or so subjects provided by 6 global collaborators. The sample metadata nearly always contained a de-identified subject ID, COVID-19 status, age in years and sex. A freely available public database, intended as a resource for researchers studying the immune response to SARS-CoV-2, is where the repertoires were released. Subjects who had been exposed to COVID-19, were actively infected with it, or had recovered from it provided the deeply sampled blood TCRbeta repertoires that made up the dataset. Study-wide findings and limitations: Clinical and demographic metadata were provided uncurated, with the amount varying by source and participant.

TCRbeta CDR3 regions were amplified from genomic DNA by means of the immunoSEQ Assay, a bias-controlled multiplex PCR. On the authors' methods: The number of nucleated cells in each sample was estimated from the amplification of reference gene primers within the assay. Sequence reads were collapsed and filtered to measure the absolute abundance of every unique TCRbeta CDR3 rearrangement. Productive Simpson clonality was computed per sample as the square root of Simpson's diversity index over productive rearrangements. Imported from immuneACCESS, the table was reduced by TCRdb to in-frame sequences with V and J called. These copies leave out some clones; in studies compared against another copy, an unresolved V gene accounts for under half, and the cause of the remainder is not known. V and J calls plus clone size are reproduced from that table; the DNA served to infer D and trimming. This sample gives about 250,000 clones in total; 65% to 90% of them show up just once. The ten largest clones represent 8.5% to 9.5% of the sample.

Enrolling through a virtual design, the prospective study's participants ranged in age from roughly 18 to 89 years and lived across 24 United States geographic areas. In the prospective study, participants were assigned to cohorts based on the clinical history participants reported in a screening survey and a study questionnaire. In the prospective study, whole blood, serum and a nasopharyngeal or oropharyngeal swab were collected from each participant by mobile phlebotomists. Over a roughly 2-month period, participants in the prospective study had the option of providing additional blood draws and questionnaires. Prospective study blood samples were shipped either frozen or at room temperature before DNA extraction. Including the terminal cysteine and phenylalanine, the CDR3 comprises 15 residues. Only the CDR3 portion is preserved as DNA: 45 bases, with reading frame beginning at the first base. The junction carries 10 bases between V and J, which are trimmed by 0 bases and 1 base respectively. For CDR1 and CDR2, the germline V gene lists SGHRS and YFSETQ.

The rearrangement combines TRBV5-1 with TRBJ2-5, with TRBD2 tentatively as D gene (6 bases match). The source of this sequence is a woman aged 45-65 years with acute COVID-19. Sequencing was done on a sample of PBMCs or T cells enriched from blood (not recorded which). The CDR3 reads CASSLVPGGQETQYF. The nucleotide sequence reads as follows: TGCGCCAGCAGCTTGGTCCCCGGGGGCCAAGAGACCCAGTACTTC.